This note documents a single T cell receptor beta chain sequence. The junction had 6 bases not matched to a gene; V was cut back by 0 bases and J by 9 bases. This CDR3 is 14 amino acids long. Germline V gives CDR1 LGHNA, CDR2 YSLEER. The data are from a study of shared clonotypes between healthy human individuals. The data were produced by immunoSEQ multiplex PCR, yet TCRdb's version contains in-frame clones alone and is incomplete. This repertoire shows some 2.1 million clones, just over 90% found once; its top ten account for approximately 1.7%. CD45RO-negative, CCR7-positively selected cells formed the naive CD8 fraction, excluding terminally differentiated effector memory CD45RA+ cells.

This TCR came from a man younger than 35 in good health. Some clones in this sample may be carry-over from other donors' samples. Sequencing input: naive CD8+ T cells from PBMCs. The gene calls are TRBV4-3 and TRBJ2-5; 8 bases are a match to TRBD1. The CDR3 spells CASSQESTGEAQYF. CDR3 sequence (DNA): TGCGCCAGCAGCCAAGAGTCGACAGGGGAAGCCCAGTACTTC.